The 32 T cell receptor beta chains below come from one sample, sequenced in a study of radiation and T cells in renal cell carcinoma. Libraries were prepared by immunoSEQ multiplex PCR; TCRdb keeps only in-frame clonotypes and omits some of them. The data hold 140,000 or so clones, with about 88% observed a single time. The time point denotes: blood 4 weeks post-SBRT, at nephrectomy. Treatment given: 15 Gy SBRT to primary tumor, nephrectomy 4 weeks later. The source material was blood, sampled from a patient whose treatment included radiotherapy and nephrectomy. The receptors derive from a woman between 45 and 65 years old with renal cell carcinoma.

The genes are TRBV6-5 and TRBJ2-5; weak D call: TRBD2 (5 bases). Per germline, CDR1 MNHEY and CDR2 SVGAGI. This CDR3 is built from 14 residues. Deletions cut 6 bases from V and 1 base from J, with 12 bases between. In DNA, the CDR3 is TGTGCCAGCAGATCGGTCCGGGGCCAAGAGACCCAGTACTTC. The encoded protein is CASRSVRGQETQYF.

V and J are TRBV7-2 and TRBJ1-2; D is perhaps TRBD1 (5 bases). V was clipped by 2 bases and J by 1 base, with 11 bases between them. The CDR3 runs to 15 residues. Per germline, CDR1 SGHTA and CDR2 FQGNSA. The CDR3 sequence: CASSLKGLGNYGYTF. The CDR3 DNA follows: TGTGCCAGCAGCTTAAAGGGGTTGGGTAACTATGGCTACACCTTC.

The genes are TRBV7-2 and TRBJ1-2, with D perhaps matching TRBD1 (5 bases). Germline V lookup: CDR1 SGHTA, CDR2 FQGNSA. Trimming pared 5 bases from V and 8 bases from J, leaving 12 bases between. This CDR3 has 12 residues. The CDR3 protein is CASSRDVGGYTF. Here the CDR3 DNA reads TGTGCCAGCAGCCGGGACGTCGGGGGCTACACCTTC.

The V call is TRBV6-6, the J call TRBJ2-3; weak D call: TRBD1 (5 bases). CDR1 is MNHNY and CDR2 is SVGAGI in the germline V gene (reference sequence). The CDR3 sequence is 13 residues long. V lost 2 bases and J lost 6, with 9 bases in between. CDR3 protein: CASSYHPGDTQYF. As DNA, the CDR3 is TGTGCCAGCAGTTACCACCCAGGGGATACGCAGTATTTT.

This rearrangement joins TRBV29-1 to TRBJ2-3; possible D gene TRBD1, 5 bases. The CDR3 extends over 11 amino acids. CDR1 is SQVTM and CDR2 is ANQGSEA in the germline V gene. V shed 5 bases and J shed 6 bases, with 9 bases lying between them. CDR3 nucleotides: TGCAGCGTTATTGGGGCCGATACGCAGTATTTT. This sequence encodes CSVIGADTQYF.

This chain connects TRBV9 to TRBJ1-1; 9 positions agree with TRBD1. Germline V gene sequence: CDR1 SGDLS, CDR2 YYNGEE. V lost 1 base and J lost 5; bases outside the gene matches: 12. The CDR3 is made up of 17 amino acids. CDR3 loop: CASSVITGGALKTEAFF. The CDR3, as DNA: TGTGCCAGCAGCGTAATTACAGGGGGCGCTTTAAAGACTGAAGCTTTCTTT.

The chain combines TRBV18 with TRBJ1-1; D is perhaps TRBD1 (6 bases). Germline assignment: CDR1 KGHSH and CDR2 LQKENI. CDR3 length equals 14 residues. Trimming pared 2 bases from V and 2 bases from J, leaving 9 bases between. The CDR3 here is CASSPETGNTEAFF. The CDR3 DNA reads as TGTGCCAGCTCACCAGAGACAGGCAACACTGAAGCTTTCTTT.

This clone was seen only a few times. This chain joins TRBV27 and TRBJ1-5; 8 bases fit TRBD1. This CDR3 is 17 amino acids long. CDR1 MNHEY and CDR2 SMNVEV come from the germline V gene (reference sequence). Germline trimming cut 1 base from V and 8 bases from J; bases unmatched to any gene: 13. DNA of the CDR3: TGTGCCAGCAGTTTATACGGGACAGGCTTATTCAGGGAGCCCCAGCATTTT. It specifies CASSLYGTGLFREPQHF.

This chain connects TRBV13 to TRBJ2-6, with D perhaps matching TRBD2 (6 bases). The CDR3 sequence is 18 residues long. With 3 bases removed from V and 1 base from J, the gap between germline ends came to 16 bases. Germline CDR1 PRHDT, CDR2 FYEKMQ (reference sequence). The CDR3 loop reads CASSFPSDEGSGANVLTF. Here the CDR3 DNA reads TGTGCCAGCAGCTTTCCTAGCGACGAGGGGTCTGGGGCCAACGTCCTGACTTTC.

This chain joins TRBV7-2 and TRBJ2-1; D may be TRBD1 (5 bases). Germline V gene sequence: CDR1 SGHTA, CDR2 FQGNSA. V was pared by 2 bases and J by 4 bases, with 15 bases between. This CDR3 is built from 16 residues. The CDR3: CASSLRYPRVYNEQFF. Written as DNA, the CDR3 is TGTGCCAGCAGCTTAAGGTACCCCAGGGTTTACAATGAGCAGTTCTTC.

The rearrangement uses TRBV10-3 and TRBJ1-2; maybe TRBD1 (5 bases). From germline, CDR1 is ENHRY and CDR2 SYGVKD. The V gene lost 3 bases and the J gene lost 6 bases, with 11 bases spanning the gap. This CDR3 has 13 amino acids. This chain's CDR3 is CAISEQVGNGYTF. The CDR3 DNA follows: TGTGCCATCAGTGAACAGGTGGGAAATGGCTACACCTTC.

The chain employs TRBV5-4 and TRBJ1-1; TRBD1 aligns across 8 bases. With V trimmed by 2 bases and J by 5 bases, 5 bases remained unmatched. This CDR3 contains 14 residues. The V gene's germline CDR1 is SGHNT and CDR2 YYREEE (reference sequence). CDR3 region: CASSLGQGRTEAFF. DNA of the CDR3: TGTGCCAGCAGCTTAGGACAGGGTAGGACTGAAGCTTTCTTT.

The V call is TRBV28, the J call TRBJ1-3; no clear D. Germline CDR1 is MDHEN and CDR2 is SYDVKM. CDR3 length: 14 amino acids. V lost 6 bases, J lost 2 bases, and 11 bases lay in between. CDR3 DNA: TGTGCCAGCAGGCGTAGCAACGCTGGAAACACCATATATTTT. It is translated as CASRRSNAGNTIYF.

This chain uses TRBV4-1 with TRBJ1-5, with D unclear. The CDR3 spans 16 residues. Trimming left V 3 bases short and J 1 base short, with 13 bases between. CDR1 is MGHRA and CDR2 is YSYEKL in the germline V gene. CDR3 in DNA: TGCGCCAGCAGCCAGGTAACGGGAACGAGCAATCAGCCCCAGCATTTT. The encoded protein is CASSQVTGTSNQPQHF.

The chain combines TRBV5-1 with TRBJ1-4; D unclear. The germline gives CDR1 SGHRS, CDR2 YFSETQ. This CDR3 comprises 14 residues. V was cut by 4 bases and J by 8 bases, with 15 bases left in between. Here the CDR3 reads CASSPKTLGEKLFF. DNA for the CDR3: TGCGCCAGCAGCCCCAAGACCCTCGGCGAAAAACTGTTTTTT.

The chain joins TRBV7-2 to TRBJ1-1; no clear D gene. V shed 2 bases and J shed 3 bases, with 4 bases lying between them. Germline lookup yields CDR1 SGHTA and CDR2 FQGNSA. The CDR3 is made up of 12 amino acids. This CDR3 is CASSLTYTEAFF. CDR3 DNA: TGTGCCAGCAGCTTAACGTACACTGAAGCTTTCTTT.

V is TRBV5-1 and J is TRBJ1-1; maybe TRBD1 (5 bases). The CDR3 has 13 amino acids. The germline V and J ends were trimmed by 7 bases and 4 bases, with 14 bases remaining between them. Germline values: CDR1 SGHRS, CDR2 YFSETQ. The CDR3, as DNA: TGCGCCAGCGACACAGGTATGGGCACTGAAGCTTTCTTT. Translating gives CASDTGMGTEAFF.

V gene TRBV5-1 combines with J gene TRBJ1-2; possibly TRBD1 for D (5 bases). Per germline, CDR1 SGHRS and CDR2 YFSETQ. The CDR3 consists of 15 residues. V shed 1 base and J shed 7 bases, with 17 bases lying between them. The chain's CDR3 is CASSLTAGWSTGYTF. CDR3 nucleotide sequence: TGCGCCAGCAGCTTGACGGCAGGGTGGAGTACTGGCTACACCTTC.

The CDR3 nucleotides are TGCGCCAGCGGGACTAGCGGGAGCACAGATACGCAGTATTTT. Translating gives CASGTSGSTDTQYF. The V call is TRBV5-1, the J call TRBJ2-3; 12 nucleotides match TRBD2. The CDR3 has 14 amino acids. Germline-derived CDR1 and CDR2 are SGHRS and YFSETQ. The trim removed 7 bases at V and 0 bases at J, leaving 0 bases unmatched.

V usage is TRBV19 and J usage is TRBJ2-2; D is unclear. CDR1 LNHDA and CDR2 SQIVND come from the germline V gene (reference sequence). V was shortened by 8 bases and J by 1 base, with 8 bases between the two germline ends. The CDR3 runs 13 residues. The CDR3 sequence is CASFSGNTGELFF. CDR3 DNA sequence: TGTGCCAGTTTCTCCGGGAACACCGGGGAGCTGTTTTTT.

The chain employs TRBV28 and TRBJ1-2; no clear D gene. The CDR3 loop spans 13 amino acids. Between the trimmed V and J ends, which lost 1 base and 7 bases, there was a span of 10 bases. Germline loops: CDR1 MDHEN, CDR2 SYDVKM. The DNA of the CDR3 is TGTGCCAGCAGTTTATCCTCGGGCCGTGGCTACACCTTC. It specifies CASSLSSGRGYTF.

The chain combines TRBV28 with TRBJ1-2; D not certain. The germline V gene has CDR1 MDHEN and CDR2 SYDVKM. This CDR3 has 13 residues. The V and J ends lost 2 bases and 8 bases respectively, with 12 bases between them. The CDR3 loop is CASSLGTGRGYTF. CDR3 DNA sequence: TGTGCCAGCAGTTTAGGAACTGGACGAGGCTACACCTTC.

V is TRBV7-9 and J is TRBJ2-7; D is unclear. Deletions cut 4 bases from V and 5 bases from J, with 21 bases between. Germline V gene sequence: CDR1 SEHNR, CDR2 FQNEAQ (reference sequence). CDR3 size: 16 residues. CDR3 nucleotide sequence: TGTGCCAGCAGCTCTTTGTTCAACGGAAGAGGCCACGAGCAGTACTTC. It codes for CASSSLFNGRGHEQYF.

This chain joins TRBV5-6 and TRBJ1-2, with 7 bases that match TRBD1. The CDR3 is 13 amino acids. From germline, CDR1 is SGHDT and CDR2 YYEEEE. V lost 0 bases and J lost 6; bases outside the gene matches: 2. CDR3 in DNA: TGTGCCAGCAGCTTGGGGCAGGGGGATGGCTACACCTTC. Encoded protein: CASSLGQGDGYTF.

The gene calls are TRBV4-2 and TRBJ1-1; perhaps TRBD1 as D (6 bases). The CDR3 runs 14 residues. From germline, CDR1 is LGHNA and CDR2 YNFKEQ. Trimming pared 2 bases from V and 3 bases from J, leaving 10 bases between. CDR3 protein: CASSQLRTDTEAFF. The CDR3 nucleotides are TGTGCCAGCAGCCAACTTCGGACAGACACTGAAGCTTTCTTT.

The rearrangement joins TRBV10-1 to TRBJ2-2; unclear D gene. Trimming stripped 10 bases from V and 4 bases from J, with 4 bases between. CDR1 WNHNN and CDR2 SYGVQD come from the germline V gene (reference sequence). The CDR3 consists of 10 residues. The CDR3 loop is CANSTGELFF. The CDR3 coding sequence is TGCGCCAACAGCACCGGGGAGCTGTTTTTT.

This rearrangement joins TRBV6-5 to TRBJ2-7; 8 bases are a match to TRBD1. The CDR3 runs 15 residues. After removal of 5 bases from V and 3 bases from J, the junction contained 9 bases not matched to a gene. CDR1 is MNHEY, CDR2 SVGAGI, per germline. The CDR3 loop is CASSTIRDRGYEQYF. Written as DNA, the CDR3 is TGTGCCAGCAGTACGATCCGAGACAGGGGCTACGAGCAGTACTTC.

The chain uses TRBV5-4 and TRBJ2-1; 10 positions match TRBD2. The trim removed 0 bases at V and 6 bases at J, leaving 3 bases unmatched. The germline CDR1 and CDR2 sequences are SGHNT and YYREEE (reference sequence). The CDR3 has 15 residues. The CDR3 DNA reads TGTGCCAGCAGCTTGGGCCAGCGGGGGGGCAATGAGCAGTTCTTC. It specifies CASSLGQRGGNEQFF.

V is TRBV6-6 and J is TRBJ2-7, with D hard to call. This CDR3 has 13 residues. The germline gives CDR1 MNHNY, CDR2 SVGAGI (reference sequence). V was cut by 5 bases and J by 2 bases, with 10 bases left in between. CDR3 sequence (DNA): TGTGCCAGCAGTATCCCTGAGGCCTACGAGCAGTACTTC. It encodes CASSIPEAYEQYF.

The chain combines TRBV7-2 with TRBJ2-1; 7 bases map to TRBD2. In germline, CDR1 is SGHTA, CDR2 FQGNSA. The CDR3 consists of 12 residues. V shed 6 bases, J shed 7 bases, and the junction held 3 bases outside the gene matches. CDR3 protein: CASSWGGNEQFF. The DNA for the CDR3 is TGTGCCAGCAGTTGGGGAGGGAATGAGCAGTTCTTC.

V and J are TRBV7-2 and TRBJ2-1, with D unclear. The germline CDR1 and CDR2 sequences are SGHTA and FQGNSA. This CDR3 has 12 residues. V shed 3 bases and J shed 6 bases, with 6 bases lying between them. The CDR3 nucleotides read TGTGCCAGCAGCTTTACCTTCAATGAGCAGTTCTTC. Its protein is CASSFTFNEQFF.

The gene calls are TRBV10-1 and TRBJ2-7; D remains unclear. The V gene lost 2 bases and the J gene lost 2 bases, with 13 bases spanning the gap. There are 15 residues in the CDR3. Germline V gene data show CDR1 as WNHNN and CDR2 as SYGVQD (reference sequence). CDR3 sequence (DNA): TGCGCCAGCAGTGAGGCTTCTAGAACTACCTACGAGCAGTACTTC. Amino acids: CASSEASRTTYEQYF.